A single sample gave rise to the 10 T cell receptor beta chains below, sequenced in a study of regulatory dendritic cells for organ transplantation. Only in-frame clones appear in the TCRdb table, and some are missing; sequencing was by immunoSEQ multiplex PCR. The sample has under 35,000 clones, 82% seen once. The sample consisted of naive CD8+ T cells from blood. The subset is: CD45RA+ naive T cells. The receptors here all came from a human donor in good health.

The chain carries TRBV12-5 and TRBJ2-4, with TRBD1 matching over 8 bases. Trimming removed 5 bases from V and 0 bases from J; junction bases left unmatched: 12. The CDR3 length is 18 residues. Germline V gene lookup returns CDR1 LGHNT and CDR2 FRNRAP. The CDR3 sequence is CASGNPPGQVLAKNIQYF. CDR3 coding DNA: TGTGCTAGTGGTAACCCCCCGGGACAGGTCCTAGCCAAAAACATTCAGTACTTC.

The chain joins TRBV27 to TRBJ1-2; D is ambiguous. CDR1 MNHEY and CDR2 SMNVEV come from the germline V gene (reference sequence). V shed 3 bases and J shed 1 base, with 6 bases lying between them. The CDR3 extends over 13 amino acids. CDR3 in amino acids: CASSFSSNYGYTF. CDR3 nucleotides: TGTGCCAGCAGTTTTTCTAGTAACTATGGCTACACCTTC.

The gene calls are TRBV15 and TRBJ1-6; 7 nucleotides agree with TRBD1. Germline V gene data show CDR1 as LNHNV and CDR2 as YYDKDF (reference sequence). V trimming: 5 bases; J trimming: 10 bases; junction bases outside the gene matches: 5. CDR3 length equals 13 residues. The CDR3 coding sequence is TGTGCCACCAGCGAATCAGGGGGATCACCCCTCCACTTT. Protein product: CATSESGGSPLHF.

The chain has TRBV7-9 and TRBJ2-4; 11 bases match TRBD2. V lost 5 bases and J lost 4; bases outside the gene matches: 4. Per germline, CDR1 SEHNR and CDR2 FQNEAQ (reference sequence). The CDR3 extends over 15 amino acids. This chain's CDR3 is CASSTSGGSKNIQYF. The DNA for the CDR3 is TGTGCCAGCAGCACTAGCGGGGGTTCTAAAAACATTCAGTACTTC.

The genes are TRBV19 and TRBJ2-7, with no clear D. Germline V gene sequence: CDR1 LNHDA, CDR2 SQIVND (reference sequence). The V end lost 6 bases, the J end lost 2 bases, and 8 bases lay between the germline ends. CDR3 length equals 12 residues. The CDR3 loop reads CASSNRAYEQYF. DNA for the CDR3: TGTGCCAGTAGCAACAGAGCCTACGAGCAGTACTTC.

The chain is built from TRBV6-6 and TRBJ2-5; a possible D gene is TRBD2 (5 bases). The V end lost 8 bases, the J end lost 5 bases, and 12 bases lay between the germline ends. This CDR3 comprises 12 residues. Germline V gene data show CDR1 as MNHNY and CDR2 as SVGAGI (reference sequence). The CDR3 sequence: CASDPSGETQYF. Written as DNA, the CDR3 is TGTGCCAGCGACCCCTCGGGGGAGACCCAGTACTTC.

The chain recombines TRBV27 with TRBJ2-5, with a possible D match to TRBD2 (5 bases). The CDR3 extends over 13 amino acids. V was cut by 4 bases and J by 1 base, with 7 bases left in between. Germline-derived CDR1 and CDR2 are MNHEY and SMNVEV (reference sequence). CDR3 in DNA: TGTGCCAGCAGTTCGGGATTCCAAGAGACCCAGTACTTC. Amino acid sequence: CASSSGFQETQYF.

The rearrangement joins TRBV7-2 to TRBJ2-4, with a tentative D call TRBD1 (7 bases). V was cut by 2 bases and J by 0 bases, with 20 bases left in between. Germline values: CDR1 SGHTA, CDR2 FQGNSA. The CDR3 covers 19 residues. The CDR3 region is CASSLRPGGTDLAKNIQYF. The DNA for the CDR3 is TGTGCCAGCAGCTTAAGACCAGGAGGGACAGATCTAGCCAAAAACATTCAGTACTTC. The full variable domain, with the rest looked up from reference TRBV7-2 and TRBJ2-4, is GAGVSQSPSNKVTEKGKDVELRCDPISGHTALYWYRQSLGQGLEFLIYFQGNSAPDKSGLPSDRFSAERTGGSVSTLTIQRTQQEDSAVYLCASSLRPGGTDLAKNIQYFGAGTRLSVL.

This clone has only a few counts. The genes are TRBV7-9 and TRBJ1-2, with D unresolved. The CDR3 has 13 amino acids. V was clipped by 1 base and J by 6 bases, with 9 bases between them. The V gene's germline CDR1 is SEHNR and CDR2 FQNEAQ (reference sequence). The CDR3 coding sequence is TGTGCCAGCAGCTTAGTTCGCGGCGATGGCTACACCTTC. Translating gives CASSLVRGDGYTF.

CDR3 region: CASSRFGSSTEAFF. The CDR3, as DNA: TGTGCCAGCAGCCGTTTTGGTAGTAGCACTGAAGCTTTCTTT. The chain uses TRBV6-5 and TRBJ1-1, with D uncertain. The CDR3 extends over 14 amino acids. CDR1 is MNHEY and CDR2 is SVGAGI in the germline V gene. Trimming removed 6 bases at V and 4 bases at J, with 15 bases between.